This entry concerns a single T cell receptor beta chain. Its antigen is not known. With 6 bases clipped from V and 4 bases from J, the junction kept 7 bases outside the gene matches. Germline V gives CDR1 MNHEY, CDR2 SVGAGI. The CDR3 spans 14 residues. PCR was performed using 60 Vbeta and 13 Jbeta primers. Libraries were prepared by immunoSEQ multiplex PCR; TCRdb keeps only in-frame clonotypes and omits some of them. The top ten hold about 0.28% of the sample, which has a few hundred thousand clones, under 90% seen once. This record comes from a study of cytomegalovirus exposure and HLA in healthy donors. Study-level findings and limits: Highest at DRB1 and lowest at HLA-C, TCR association rates differed among HLA loci in a later analysis. Later analysis identified a missense DCLRE1C variant that was linked to TCR beta V- and J-gene trimming. Highly shared sequence variants in one cluster were likely a sequencing artifact. CMV serostatus was the only immune exposure information that was available.

The V gene is TRBV6-5, the J gene TRBJ2-5; 8 nucleotides line up with TRBD1. Material: PBMCs. This TCR was sampled from a girl aged 2-9 years in good health and CMV-seronegative. The CDR3 is CASRGGTGGETQYF. CDR3 coding DNA: TGTGCCAGCAGGGGGGGTACAGGGGGAGAGACCCAGTACTTC.